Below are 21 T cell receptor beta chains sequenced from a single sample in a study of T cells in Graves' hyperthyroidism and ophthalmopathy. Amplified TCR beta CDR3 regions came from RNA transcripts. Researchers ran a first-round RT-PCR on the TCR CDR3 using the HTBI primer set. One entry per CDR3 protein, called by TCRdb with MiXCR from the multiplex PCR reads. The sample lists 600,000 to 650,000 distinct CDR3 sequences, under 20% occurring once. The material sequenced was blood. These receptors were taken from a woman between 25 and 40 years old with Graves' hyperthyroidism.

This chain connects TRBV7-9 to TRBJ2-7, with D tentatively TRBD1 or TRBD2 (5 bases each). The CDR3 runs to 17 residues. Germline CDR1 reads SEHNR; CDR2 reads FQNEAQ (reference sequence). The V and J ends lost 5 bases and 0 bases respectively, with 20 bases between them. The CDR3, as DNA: TGTGCCAGCAGCCATCCGGGACGGAAGTTAACCTCCTACGAGCAGTACTTC. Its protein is CASSHPGRKLTSYEQYF.

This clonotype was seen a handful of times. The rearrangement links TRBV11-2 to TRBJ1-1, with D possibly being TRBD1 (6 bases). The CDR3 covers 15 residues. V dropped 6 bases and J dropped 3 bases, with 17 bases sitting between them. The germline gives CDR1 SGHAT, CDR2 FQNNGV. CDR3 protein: CASRSPGHKHTEAFF. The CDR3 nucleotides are TGTGCCAGCAGGTCCCCGGGACATAAGCACACTGAAGCTTTCTTT.

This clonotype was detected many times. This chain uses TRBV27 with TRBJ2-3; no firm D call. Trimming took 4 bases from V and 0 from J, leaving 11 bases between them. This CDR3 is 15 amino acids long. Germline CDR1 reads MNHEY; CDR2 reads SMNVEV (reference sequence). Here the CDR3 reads CASSSPTESTDTQYF. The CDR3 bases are TGTGCCAGCAGTTCCCCGACGGAAAGCACAGATACGCAGTATTTT.

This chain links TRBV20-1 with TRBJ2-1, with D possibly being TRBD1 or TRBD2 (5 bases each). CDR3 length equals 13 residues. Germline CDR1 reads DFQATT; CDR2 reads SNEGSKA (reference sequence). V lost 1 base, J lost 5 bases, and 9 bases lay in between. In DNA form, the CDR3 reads TGCAGTGCTAGAGCCCAGGGACACAATGAGCAGTTCTTC. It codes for CSARAQGHNEQFF.

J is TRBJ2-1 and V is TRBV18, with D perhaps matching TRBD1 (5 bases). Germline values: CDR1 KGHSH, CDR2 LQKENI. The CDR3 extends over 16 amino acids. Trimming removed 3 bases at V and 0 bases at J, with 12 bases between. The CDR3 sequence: CASSPPQDSSYNEQFF. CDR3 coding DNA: TGTGCCAGCTCACCCCCACAGGATAGCTCCTACAATGAGCAGTTCTTC.

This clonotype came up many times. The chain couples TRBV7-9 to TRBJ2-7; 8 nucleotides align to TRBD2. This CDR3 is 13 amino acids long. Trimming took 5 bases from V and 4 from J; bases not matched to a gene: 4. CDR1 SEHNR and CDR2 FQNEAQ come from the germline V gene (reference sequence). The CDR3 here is CASSPREVYEQYF. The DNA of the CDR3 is TGTGCCAGCAGCCCGCGGGAGGTATACGAGCAGTACTTC.

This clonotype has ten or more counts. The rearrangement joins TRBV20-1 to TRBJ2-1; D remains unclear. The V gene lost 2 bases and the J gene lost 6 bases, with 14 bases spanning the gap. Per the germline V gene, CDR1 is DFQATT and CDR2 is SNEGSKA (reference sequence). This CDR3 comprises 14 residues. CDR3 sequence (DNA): TGCAGTGCTAGATCTCGGCTAGTCTTCAATGAGCAGTTCTTC. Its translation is CSARSRLVFNEQFF.

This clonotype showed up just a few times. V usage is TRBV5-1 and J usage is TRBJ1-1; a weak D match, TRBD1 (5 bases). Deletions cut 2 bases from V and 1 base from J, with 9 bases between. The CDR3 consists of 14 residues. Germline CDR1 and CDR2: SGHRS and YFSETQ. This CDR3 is CASSLGDPNTEAFF. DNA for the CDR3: TGCGCCAGCAGCTTAGGGGACCCGAACACTGAAGCTTTCTTT.

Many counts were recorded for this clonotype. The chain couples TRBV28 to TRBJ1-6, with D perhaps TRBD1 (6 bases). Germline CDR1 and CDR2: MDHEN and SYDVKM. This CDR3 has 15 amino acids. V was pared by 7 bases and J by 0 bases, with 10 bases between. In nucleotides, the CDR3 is TGTGCCAGCAATAGGGGGAGCTCCTATAATTCACCCCTCCACTTT. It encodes CASNRGSSYNSPLHF.

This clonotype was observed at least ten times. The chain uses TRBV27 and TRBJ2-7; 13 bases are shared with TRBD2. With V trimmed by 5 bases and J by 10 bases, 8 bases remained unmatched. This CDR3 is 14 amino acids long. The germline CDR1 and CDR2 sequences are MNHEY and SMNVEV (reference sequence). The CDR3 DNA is TGTGCCAGCAGTACCGGACTAGCGGGAGTAAAACAGTACTTC. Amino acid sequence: CASSTGLAGVKQYF.

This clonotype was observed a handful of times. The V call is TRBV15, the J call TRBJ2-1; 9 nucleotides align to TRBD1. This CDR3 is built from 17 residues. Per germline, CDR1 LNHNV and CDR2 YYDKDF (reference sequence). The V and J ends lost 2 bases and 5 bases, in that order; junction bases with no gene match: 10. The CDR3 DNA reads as TGTGCCACCAGCAGATCCCCGGGACAGGGTGGCCACAATGAGCAGTTCTTC. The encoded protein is CATSRSPGQGGHNEQFF.

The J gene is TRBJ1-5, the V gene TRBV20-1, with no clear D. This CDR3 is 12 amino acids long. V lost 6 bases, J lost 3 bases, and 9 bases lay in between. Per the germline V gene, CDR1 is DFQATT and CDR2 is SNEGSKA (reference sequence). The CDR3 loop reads CSAGNNNQPQHF. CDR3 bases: TGCAGTGCAGGGAACAACAATCAGCCCCAGCATTTT.

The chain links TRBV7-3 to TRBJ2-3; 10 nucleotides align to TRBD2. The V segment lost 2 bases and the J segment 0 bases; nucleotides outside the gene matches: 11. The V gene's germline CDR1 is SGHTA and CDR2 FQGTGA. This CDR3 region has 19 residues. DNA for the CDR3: TGTGCCAGCAGCTTAGCCCGGACTAGCGGCGACTCTAGCACAGATACGCAGTATTTT. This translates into CASSLARTSGDSSTDTQYF. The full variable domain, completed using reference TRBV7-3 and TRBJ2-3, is GAGVSQTPSNKVTEKGKYVELRCDPISGHTALYWYRQSLGQGPEFLIYFQGTGAADDSGLPNDRFFAVRPEGSVSTLKIQRTERGDSAVYLCASSLARTSGDSSTDTQYFGPGTRLTVL.

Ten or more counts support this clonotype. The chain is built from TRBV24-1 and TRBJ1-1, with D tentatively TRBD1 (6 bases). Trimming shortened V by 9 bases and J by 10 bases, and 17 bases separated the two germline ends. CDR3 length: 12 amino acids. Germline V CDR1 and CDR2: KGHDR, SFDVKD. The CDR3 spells CATVRGGRGAFF. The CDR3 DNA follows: TGTGCCACCGTCAGAGGGGGACGGGGAGCTTTCTTT.

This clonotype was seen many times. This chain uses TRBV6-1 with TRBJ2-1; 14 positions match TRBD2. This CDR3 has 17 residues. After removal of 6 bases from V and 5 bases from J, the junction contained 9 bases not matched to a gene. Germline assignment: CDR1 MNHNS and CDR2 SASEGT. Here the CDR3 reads CASRRLAGGITDNEQFF. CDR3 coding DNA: TGTGCCAGCAGGAGACTAGCGGGAGGGATAACTGACAATGAGCAGTTCTTC.

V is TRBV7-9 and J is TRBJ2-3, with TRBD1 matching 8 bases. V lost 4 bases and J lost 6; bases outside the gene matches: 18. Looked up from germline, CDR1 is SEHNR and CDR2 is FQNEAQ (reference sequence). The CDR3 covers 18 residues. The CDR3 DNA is TGTGCCAGCAGCTCTTTGCCCTATAGGACAGGGAGAATGGATACGCAGTATTTT. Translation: CASSSLPYRTGRMDTQYF.

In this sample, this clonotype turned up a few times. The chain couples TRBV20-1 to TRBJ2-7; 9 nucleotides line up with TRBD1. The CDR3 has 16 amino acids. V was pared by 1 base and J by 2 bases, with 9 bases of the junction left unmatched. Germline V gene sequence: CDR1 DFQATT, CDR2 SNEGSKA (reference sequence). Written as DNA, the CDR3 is TGCAGTGCTAGAGGTGAATGGACAGGGGTACCCTACGAGCAGTACTTC. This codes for CSARGEWTGVPYEQYF.

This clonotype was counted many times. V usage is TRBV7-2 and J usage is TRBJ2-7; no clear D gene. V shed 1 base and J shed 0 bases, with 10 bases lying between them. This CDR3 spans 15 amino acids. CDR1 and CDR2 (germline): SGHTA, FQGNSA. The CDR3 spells CASSLGVGASYEQYF. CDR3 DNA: TGTGCCAGCAGCTTAGGGGTAGGCGCCTCCTACGAGCAGTACTTC.

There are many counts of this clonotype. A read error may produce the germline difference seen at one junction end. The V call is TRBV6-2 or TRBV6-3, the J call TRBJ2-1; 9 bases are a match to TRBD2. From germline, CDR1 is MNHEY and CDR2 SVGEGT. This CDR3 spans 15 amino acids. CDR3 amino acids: CASSDSGTSFNEQFF. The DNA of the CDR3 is TGTGCCAGCAGTGACTCCGGGACTAGCTTCAATGAGCAGTTCTTC.

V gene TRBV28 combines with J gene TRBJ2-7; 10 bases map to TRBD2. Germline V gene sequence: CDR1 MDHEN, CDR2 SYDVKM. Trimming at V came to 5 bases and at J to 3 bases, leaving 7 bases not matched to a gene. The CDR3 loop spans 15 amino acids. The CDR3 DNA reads TGTGCCAGCAGTGAATTCCTAGCGGGAGACTACGAGCAGTACTTC. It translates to CASSEFLAGDYEQYF.

CDR3 sequence (DNA): TGTGCCAGCAGCCCTCCCGGGCCGGAGCAGTTCTTC. This sequence encodes CASSPPGPEQFF. The J gene is TRBJ2-1, the V gene TRBV12-3 or TRBV12-4, with unresolved D. The CDR3 contains 12 residues. The germline V and J ends were trimmed by 6 bases and 10 bases, with 13 bases remaining between them.